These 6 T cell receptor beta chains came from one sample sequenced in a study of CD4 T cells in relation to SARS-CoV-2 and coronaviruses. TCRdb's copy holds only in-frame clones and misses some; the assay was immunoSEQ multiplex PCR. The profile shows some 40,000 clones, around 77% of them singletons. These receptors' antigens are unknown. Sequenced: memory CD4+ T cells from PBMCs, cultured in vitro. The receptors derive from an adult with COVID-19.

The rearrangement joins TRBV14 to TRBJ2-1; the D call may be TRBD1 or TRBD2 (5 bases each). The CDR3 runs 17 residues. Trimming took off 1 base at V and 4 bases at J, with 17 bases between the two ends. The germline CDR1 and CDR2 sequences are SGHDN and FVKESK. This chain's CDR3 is CASSQALAGRSYNEQFF. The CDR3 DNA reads TGTGCCAGCAGCCAAGCCCTGGCAGGGAGAAGTTACAATGAGCAGTTCTTC.

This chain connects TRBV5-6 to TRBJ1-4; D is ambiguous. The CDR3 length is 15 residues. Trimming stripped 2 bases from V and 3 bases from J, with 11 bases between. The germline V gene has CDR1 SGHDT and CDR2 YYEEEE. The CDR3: CASSFAGMANEKLFF. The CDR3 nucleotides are TGTGCCAGCAGCTTCGCGGGAATGGCTAATGAAAAACTGTTTTTT.

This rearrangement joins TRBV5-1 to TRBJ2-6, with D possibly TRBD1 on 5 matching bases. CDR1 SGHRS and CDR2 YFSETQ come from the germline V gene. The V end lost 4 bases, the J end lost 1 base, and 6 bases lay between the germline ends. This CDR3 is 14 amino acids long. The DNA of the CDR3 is TGCGCCAGCAGCGGACAATCTGGGGCCAACGTCCTGACTTTC. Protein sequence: CASSGQSGANVLTF. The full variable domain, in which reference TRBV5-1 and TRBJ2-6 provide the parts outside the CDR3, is KAGVTQTPRYLIKTRGQQVTLSCSPISGHRSVSWYQQTPGQGLQFLFEYFSETQRNKGNFPGRFSGRQFSNSRSEMNVSTLELGDSALYLCASSGQSGANVLTFGAGSRLTVL.

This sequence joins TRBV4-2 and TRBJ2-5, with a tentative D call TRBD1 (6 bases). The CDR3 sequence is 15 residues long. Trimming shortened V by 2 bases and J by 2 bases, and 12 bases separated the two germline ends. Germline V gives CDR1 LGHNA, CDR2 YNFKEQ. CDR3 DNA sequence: TGTGCCAGCAGCCAAAAGAGCAGGGGACAAGAGACCCAGTACTTC. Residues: CASSQKSRGQETQYF.

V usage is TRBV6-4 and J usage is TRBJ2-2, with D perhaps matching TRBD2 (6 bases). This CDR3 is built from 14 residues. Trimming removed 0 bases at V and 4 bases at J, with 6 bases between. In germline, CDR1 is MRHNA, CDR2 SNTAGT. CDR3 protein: CASSDSTSTGELFF. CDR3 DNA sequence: TGTGCCAGCAGTGACTCGACTAGCACCGGGGAGCTGTTTTTT.

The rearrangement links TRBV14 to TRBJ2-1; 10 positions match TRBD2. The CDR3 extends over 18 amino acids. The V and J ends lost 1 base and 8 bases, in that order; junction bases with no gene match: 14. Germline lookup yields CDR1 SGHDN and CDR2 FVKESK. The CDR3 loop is CASSQVFGRTSGIYEQFF. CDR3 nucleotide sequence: TGTGCCAGCAGCCAAGTCTTCGGAAGAACTAGCGGGATCTATGAGCAGTTCTTC.